This T cell receptor beta chain came from a study of T cells in Graves' hyperthyroidism and ophthalmopathy. Investigators excluded patients with uncontrolled infection, other autoimmune disease, pregnancy or lactation. Diagnosis rested on symptoms, serum thyroxine and TRAb, thyroid ultrasound, and orbital computed tomography. This clonotype was counted ten times or more. Its antigen is currently unknown. Study findings and constraints: Progression to ophthalmopathy was predicted a median of roughly 6.5 months early. Most clonotypes expanded in the thyroid (above 0.001) were also present in blood.

Amplification targeted TCR beta CDR3 regions from RNA transcripts. First-round RT-PCR with HTBI primers amplified the TCR CDR3 region. Via MiXCR, TCRdb re-called the multiplex PCR reads, giving one row per CDR3 protein. The sample contains around 250,000 distinct CDR3 sequences, around 15% of which appear only once. The V and J ends lost 1 base and 3 bases respectively, with 14 bases between them. In germline, CDR1 is SGHRS, CDR2 YFSETQ. The CDR3 totals 15 residues. The rearrangement uses TRBV5-1 and TRBJ2-7, with D possibly TRBD1 on 5 matching bases. This TCR derives from a woman younger than 30 with Graves' ophthalmopathy. The material sequenced was blood. CDR3 in DNA: TGCGCCAGCAGCTTGACGTCGGCAGGGCTCTACGAGCAGTACTTC. It translates to CASSLTSAGLYEQYF. The full variable domain, its missing parts supplied by reference TRBV5-1 and TRBJ2-7, is KAGVTQTPRYLIKTRGQQVTLSCSPISGHRSVSWYQQTPGQGLQFLFEYFSETQRNKGNFPGRFSGRQFSNSRSEMNVSTLELGDSALYLCASSLTSAGLYEQYFGPGTRLTVT.